This T cell receptor (beta chain) was sequenced in a study of technical replicates of blood from a handful of donors (dated 2017 in TCRdb). Libraries came from the immunoSEQ multiplex PCR assay. Here the immuneACCESS table is served through TCRdb, limited to in-frame sequences with V and J called. Missing clones are a known gap in these copies; in checked studies unresolved V genes cover under half, and the rest lacks a known reason. For this sample the table gives 85,000 to 100,000 clones, of which about 93% were detected only once. 0.26% of the sample is in the top ten clones. Notes on this clone: Its antigen remains unidentified. Base qualities are not recorded, but no much larger clone differs from it by a single base.

The germline V end is reduced by 0 bases and the J end by 6 bases; junction bases left unmatched: 6. From its cysteine to its phenylalanine, the CDR3 spans 15 amino acids. Only the CDR3 portion is preserved as DNA: 45 bases, with reading frame beginning at the first base. The germline V gene provides CDR1 SQVTM and CDR2 ANQGSEA. This TCR came from a human donor in good health. Sequencing was performed on T cells isolated from PBMCs. Here the chain combines TRBV29-1 and TRBJ1-4, and 8 junctional nucleotides match TRBD1. Here is the DNA: TGCAGCGTTGAAGACACAGGGGGTCTGGATGAAAAACTGTTTTTT. Translated, this is CSVEDTGGLDEKLFF.